This T cell receptor (beta chain) originates from a study of blood T cells in healthy people across ages. Germline loops: CDR1 SGHAT, CDR2 FQNNGV. The CDR3 has 14 amino acids. The V gene end was trimmed by 3 bases and the J gene end by 5 bases; junction bases not matched to a gene: 6. The authors ran a second PCR of about 7 to 12 cycles using a sample-barcoded 5' primer and a J-beta primer mix. Each CDR3 protein is one row after TCRdb ran MiXCR on the 5' RACE reads. The sample lists 1.5 million to 1.8 million distinct CDR3 sequences, roughly two fifths occurring once. This clonotype showed up just a few times.

The V and J genes are TRBV11-2 and TRBJ2-5; 7 bases are shared with TRBD1. Material: blood. This sequence was found in a young woman in good health. CDR3: CASSLGTAFETQYF. CDR3 nucleotides: TGTGCCAGCAGCTTGGGGACAGCGTTTGAGACCCAGTACTTC.